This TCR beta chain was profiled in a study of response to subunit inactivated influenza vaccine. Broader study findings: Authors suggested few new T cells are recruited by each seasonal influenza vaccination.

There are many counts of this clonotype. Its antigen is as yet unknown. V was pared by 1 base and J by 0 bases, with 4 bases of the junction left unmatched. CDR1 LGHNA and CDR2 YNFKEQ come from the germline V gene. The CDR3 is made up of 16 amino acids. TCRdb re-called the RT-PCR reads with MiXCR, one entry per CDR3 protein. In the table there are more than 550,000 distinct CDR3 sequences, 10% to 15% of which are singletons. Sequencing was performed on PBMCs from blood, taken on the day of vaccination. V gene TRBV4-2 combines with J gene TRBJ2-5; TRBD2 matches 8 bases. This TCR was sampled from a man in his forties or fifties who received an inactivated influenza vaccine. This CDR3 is CASSQVVSGNQETQYF. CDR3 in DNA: TGTGCCAGCAGCCAAGTCGTTAGCGGGAACCAAGAGACCCAGTACTTC.